The rows below give T cell receptor beta chains drawn from one sample of a study of response to subunit inactivated influenza vaccine. Using its own MiXCR run on the RT-PCR reads, TCRdb lists one record per CDR3 protein. Here the sample spans under 550,000 distinct CDR3 sequences, approximately 6.9% being singletons. The sample was PBMCs from blood, taken 23 months after vaccination. These receptors were obtained from a man aged 45-69 years who received an inactivated influenza vaccine. Both conserved end residues are part of each CDR3. D genes are given only for firm matches. Some rows mark clone size as missing; the rest say once, few, many or name a class of expanded clone.

cdr3_length d_call j_call clone_size v_call cdr3_aa cdr3_nt
13 NA TRBJ2-7 few TRBV20-1 CSAPGTGNYEQYF TGCAGTGCCCCCGGGACTGGGAACTACGAGCAGTACTTC
16 TRBD2 TRBJ2-1 many TRBV6-2/TRBV6-3 CASSYSRTSGRNEQFF TGTGCCAGCAGTTACTCGAGGACTAGCGGTCGGAATGAGCAGTTCTTC
14 NA TRBJ2-3 few TRBV7-2 CASSLEGMPDTQYF TGTGCCAGCAGCTTAGAGGGTATGCCAGATACGCAGTATTTT
13 NA TRBJ1-1 many TRBV15 CATGGDTLTEAFF TGTGCCACCGGGGGAGACACTCTCACTGAAGCTTTCTTT
14 TRBD1 TRBJ1-4 NA TRBV18 CASSPGTGQEKLFF TGTGCCAGCTCACCTGGGACAGGTCAAGAAAAACTGTTTTTT
14 NA TRBJ2-5 NA TRBV20-1 CSARGSAAPETQYF TGCAGTGCTAGAGGGTCAGCGGCACCAGAGACCCAGTACTTC
17 TRBD1 TRBJ2-2 NA TRBV5-1 CASSLASPGQGRGELFF TGCGCCAGCAGCTTGGCCTCACCGGGACAGGGGCGCGGGGAGCTGTTTTTT
11 NA TRBJ2-1 many TRBV20-1 CSARIDNEQFF TGCAGTGCTAGGATTGACAATGAGCAGTTCTTC
14 TRBD2 TRBJ2-1 few TRBV20-1 CSAPTSGGFNEQFF TGCAGTGCGCCGACTAGCGGGGGTTTCAATGAGCAGTTCTTC
13 NA TRBJ2-5 many TRBV5-1 CASSPDLQETQYF TGCGCCAGCAGCCCGGACCTCCAAGAGACCCAGTACTTC
18 TRBD1 TRBJ2-3 many TRBV28 CASSLLSGGSGLKDTQYF TGTGCCAGCAGTTTATTATCAGGGGGAAGTGGATTAAAAGATACGCAGTATTTT
16 NA TRBJ2-7 many TRBV4-3 CASSQGPTQTAYEQYF TGCGCCAGCAGCCAAGGCCCCACCCAGACAGCCTACGAGCAGTACTTC
15 NA TRBJ1-2 few TRBV6-5 CASSYSRSSNYGYTF TGTGCCAGCAGTTACTCTAGGAGCTCTAACTATGGCTACACCTTC
16 NA TRBJ1-6 few TRBV28 CASSLGGAGGNSPLHF TGTGCCAGCAGTTTGGGTGGGGCTGGGGGTAATTCACCCCTCCACTTT
14 NA TRBJ1-6 NA TRBV28 CASSLGDDNSPLHF TGTGCCAGCAGTCTAGGGGACGATAATTCACCCCTCCACTTT
17 NA TRBJ1-3 few TRBV6-5 CASSSLGGLITGNTIYF TGTGCCAGCAGTTCCCTGGGGGGGCTAATAACTGGAAACACCATATATTTT
13 NA TRBJ1-3 NA TRBV10-3 CAITRDGGNTIYF TGTGCCATCACCCGAGACGGAGGAAACACCATATATTTT
15 NA TRBJ2-7 few TRBV28 CASSPPRTSSYEQYF TGTGCCAGCAGTCCCCCCAGGACTTCCTCCTACGAGCAGTACTTC
15 TRBD2 TRBJ2-2 NA TRBV15 CATSRGAGEAGELFF TGTGCCACCAGCAGAGGAGCGGGAGAGGCCGGGGAGCTGTTTTTT
11 NA TRBJ2-7 many TRBV29-1 CSVEWQLEQYF TGCAGCGTTGAATGGCAGCTCGAGCAGTACTTC
16 NA TRBJ2-1 NA TRBV10-3 CAISGGAPSGTGEQFF TGTGCCATCAGTGGTGGGGCCCCCAGCGGGACAGGTGAGCAGTTCTTC